One T cell receptor (beta chain) is described in this entry. Its antigen is still unknown. These data belong to a study of CD8+CD57+ T cells in acquired aplastic anemia. The V segment lost 0 bases and the J segment 2 bases; nucleotides outside the gene matches: 8. Germline values: CDR1 SGHRS, CDR2 YFSETQ. The CDR3 contains 16 residues. Profiles of TCR beta VDJ and CDR3 were generated from a genomic DNA template. One entry per CDR3 protein results from TCRdb running MiXCR on the reads. The sample includes 150,000 or so distinct CDR3 sequences, around half seen only once; the top ten take over 9.5%. Whole-study findings and limits: Overlap between patients and controls comprised some 31 CD8+ CDR3 sequences. In CD8+ cells, Simpson's diversity showed no significant difference between patients and controls.

Selection for sequencing was limited to patients who had shown CD8+CD57+ cell expansion by flow cytometry. Patients were treatment-naive when blood was sampled. The TCR comes from a human donor with aplastic anemia. The V gene is TRBV5-1, the J gene TRBJ2-7, with 7 bases fitting TRBD2. Specimen: sorted CD4+, CD8+, or CD8+CD57+ T cells (not recorded which) from PBMCs. The CDR3 region is CASSLEGTGGAYEQYF. The CDR3 DNA follows: TGCGCCAGCAGCTTGGAAGGTACGGGAGGCGCCTACGAGCAGTACTTC.